This entry is about one T cell receptor beta chain. Its antigen remains unidentified. This entry is derived from a study of blood T cells in healthy people across ages. Study-wide points: Naive T cell percentage showed a strong correlation with TCR beta diversity.

The authors ran a second PCR of about 6 to 11 cycles using a sample-barcoded 5' primer and a J-beta primer mix. MiXCR, applied by TCRdb to the 5' RACE reads, yields one record per CDR3 protein. The sample yields 870,000 or so distinct CDR3 sequences, less than 35% seen once. CDR1 is MRHNA, CDR2 SNTAGT, per germline. This CDR3 spans 14 amino acids. V dropped 6 bases and J dropped 0 bases, with 12 bases sitting between them. The sequencing input was blood. This chain joins TRBV6-4 and TRBJ2-7, with D maybe TRBD2 (5 bases). The receptor was isolated from a woman aged 80 or older in good health. In DNA, the CDR3 is TGTGCCAGCAGGGCCACCGGAGGCTCCTACGAGCAGTACTTC. It codes for CASRATGGSYEQYF.